A selection of T cell receptor beta chains follows, all from one sample in a study of blood T cell repertoires in COVID-19. Assay: immunoSEQ multiplex PCR; the TCRdb copy retains only in-frame clones and omits some. This sample has hundreds of thousands of clones, with over 75% found just once. The sample consisted of peripheral blood. These receptors were obtained from a human donor in a cohort sampled during active COVID-19. CDR3s include the opening cysteine and the closing phenylalanine or tryptophan. D genes are given only for firm matches. Clone size, where shown, is once, few, many, or a class for clones that have expanded.

v_call	j_call	d_call	clone_size	cdr3_nt	cdr3_aa
TRBV5-1	TRBJ1-4	TRBD1	-	TGCGCCAGCACTCCGGGCGCAGGGGGTGTTGAAAAACTGTTTTTT	CASTPGAGGVEKLFF
TRBV6-5	TRBJ2-1	TRBD2	-	TGTGCCAGCATAGGGGCTAGCGGTACCAATGAGCAGTTCTTC	CASIGASGTNEQFF
TRBV7-9	TRBJ1-4	TRBD1	few	TGTGCCAGCAGCTTAGGGGACAGGTGGGGAAAACTGTTTTTT	CASSLGDRWGKLFF
TRBV24-1	TRBJ1-2	TRBD1	-	TGTGCCACCAGTGAATCCGGGACAGGGGATGGCTACACCTTC	CATSESGTGDGYTF
TRBV18	TRBJ1-4	TRBD1	few	TGTGCCAGCTCACGGGCCAGGGGGACTGAAAAACTGTTTTTT	CASSRARGTEKLFF
TRBV5-1	TRBJ2-1	TRBD2	-	TGCGCCAGCAGCTTGGCCCGGACTAGCGGGAGCGATGAGCAGTTCTTC	CASSLARTSGSDEQFF
TRBV11-2	TRBJ2-2	-	-	TGTGCCAGCAGCTATGCGGTAGCGAACACCGGGGAGCTGTTTTTT	CASSYAVANTGELFF
TRBV5-1	TRBJ1-2	TRBD1	few	TGCGCCAGCAGCCTTGGACAGGGGAGATTTGGCGATGGCTACACCTTC	CASSLGQGRFGDGYTF
TRBV4-3	TRBJ2-3	-	once	TGCGCCAGCAGCCAAGAAAGGATAGCCGAGATGGATACGCAGTATTTT	CASSQERIAEMDTQYF
TRBV11-3	TRBJ2-2	-	-	TGTGCCAGCAGAGAGGTCAACACCGGGGAGCTGTTTTTT	CASREVNTGELFF
TRBV7-9	TRBJ2-3	TRBD2	once	TGTGCCAGCAGCTCATCCCCCGTTTGGACTAGCGGGATAGGCACGCAGTATTTT	CASSSSPVWTSGIGTQYF
TRBV7-3	TRBJ2-1	TRBD1	-	TGTGCCAGCAGCAGAGGACAGGGAGACAATGAGCAGTTCTTC	CASSRGQGDNEQFF
TRBV5-1	TRBJ2-5	TRBD2	-	TGCGCCAGCGGGGGACTAGCGGGAGGAAAAGAGACCCAGTACTTC	CASGGLAGGKETQYF
TRBV5-1	TRBJ2-1	TRBD2	-	TGCGCCAGCAGACTTAGCGGGGCTAGGAGCTCCTACAATGAGCAGTTCTTC	CASRLSGARSSYNEQFF
TRBV25-1	TRBJ1-2	-	-	TGTGCCAGCAGTGGACTCCGGGGATTTAGGGGGTATGGCTACACCTTC	CASSGLRGFRGYGYTF
TRBV5-6	TRBJ1-2	-	few	TGTGCCAGCAGCTTGGGATTGCGAGATGGCTACACCTTC	CASSLGLRDGYTF
TRBV5-1	TRBJ2-1	-	few	TGCGCCAGCAGCCCGGAGGGACAGTCCTACAATGAGCAGTTCTTC	CASSPEGQSYNEQFF
TRBV7-9	TRBJ2-5	-	few	TGTGCCAGCAGCCTTACAGGGGGAGGGGAGACCCAGTACTTC	CASSLTGGGETQYF
TRBV4-1	TRBJ2-3	TRBD2	once	TGCGCCAGCAGCCGTCTAGCGGGAATAGATACGCAGTATTTT	CASSRLAGIDTQYF
TRBV5-8	TRBJ2-5	-	-	TGTGCCAGCAAGGGCAGGGGCTGGGGATACGAGACCCAGTACTTC	CASKGRGWGYETQYF
TRBV7-9	TRBJ2-2	-	-	TGTGCCAGCAGCTTATACAGGGTGGGCGCCGGGGAGCTGTTTTTT	CASSLYRVGAGELFF
TRBV3-1/TRBV3-2	TRBJ1-6	-	-	TGTGCCAGCAGCGACACGGATAATTCACCCCTCCACTTT	CASSDTDNSPLHF
TRBV7-9	TRBJ2-2	-	-	TGTGCCAGCAGCTCGGACAGTCTATTTCCCGGGGAGCTGTTTTTT	CASSSDSLFPGELFF
TRBV6-5	TRBJ2-2	-	-	TGTGCCAGCAGAGGGGTCTCTCCTAGCGCCGGGGAGCTGTTTTTT	CASRGVSPSAGELFF
TRBV2	TRBJ1-1	-	few	TGTGCCAGCAGTGATCAGATTACTGAAGCTTTCTTT	CASSDQITEAFF
TRBV28	TRBJ1-3	-	-	TGTGCCAGCAGCATCAGCTCTGGAAACACCATATATTTT	CASSISSGNTIYF
TRBV18	TRBJ2-6	-	-	TGTGCCAGCTCACCGGGGCCGAGTGGGGCCAACGTCCTGACTTTC	CASSPGPSGANVLTF